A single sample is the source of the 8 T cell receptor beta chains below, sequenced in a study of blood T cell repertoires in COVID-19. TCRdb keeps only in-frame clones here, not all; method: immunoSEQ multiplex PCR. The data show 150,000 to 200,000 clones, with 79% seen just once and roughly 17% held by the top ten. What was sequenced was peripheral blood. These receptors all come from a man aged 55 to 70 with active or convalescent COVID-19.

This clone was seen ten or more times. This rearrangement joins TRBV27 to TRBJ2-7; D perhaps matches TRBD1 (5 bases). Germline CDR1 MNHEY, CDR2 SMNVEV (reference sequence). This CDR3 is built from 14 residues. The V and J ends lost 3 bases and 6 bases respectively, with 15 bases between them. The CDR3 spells CASSFGAGFGEQYF. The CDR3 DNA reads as TGTGCCAGCAGTTTTGGAGCAGGGTTTGGCGAGCAGTACTTC.

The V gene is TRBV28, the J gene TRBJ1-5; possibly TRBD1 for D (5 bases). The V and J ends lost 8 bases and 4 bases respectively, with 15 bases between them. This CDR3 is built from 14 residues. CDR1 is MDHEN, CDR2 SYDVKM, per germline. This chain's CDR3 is CASAPSGLNQPQHF. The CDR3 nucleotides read TGTGCCAGCGCCCCTTCAGGGCTAAATCAGCCCCAGCATTTT.

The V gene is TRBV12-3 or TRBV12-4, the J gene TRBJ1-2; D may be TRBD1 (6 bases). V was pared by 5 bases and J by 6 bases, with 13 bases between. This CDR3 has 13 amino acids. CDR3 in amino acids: CASSLTGWNGYTF. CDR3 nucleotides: TGTGCCAGCAGTCTTACAGGGTGGAATGGCTACACCTTC.

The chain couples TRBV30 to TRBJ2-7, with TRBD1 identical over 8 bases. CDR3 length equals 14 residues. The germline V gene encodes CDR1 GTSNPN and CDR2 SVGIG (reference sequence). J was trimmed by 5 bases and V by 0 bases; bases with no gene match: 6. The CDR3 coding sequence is TGTGCCTGGAGTGTAAGGCAGGGGGCTCACGAGCAGTACTTC. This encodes CAWSVRQGAHEQYF.

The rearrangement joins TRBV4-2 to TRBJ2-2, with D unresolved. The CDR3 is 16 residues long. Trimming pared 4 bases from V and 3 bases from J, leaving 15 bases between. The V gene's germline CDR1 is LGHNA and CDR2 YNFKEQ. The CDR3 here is CASSPLPRTDTGELFF. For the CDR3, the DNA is TGTGCCAGCAGCCCGCTCCCCCGCACTGACACCGGGGAGCTGTTTTTT.

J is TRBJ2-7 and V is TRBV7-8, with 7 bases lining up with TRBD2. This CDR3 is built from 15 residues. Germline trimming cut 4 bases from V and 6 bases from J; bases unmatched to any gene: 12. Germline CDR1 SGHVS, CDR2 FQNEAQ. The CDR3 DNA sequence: TGTGCCAGCAGCTCCCGAGCGGGAAGCCTGTCCGAGCAGTACTTC. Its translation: CASSSRAGSLSEQYF.

The CDR3 loop is CAVPSKLGTDTQYF. For the CDR3, the DNA is TGTGCCGTTCCTTCCAAGCTGGGCACAGATACGCAGTATTTT. The V gene is TRBV7-9, the J gene TRBJ2-3; D uncertain. Per the germline V gene, CDR1 is SEHNR and CDR2 is FQNEAQ (reference sequence). Trimming removed 11 bases from V and 1 base from J, with 16 bases in between. CDR3 length equals 14 residues.

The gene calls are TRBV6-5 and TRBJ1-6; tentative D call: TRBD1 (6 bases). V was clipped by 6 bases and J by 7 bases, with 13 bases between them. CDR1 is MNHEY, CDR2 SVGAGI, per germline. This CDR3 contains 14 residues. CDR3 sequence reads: CASSLQGENSPLHF. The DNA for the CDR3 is TGTGCCAGCAGCCTACAGGGCGAAAATTCACCCCTCCACTTT.